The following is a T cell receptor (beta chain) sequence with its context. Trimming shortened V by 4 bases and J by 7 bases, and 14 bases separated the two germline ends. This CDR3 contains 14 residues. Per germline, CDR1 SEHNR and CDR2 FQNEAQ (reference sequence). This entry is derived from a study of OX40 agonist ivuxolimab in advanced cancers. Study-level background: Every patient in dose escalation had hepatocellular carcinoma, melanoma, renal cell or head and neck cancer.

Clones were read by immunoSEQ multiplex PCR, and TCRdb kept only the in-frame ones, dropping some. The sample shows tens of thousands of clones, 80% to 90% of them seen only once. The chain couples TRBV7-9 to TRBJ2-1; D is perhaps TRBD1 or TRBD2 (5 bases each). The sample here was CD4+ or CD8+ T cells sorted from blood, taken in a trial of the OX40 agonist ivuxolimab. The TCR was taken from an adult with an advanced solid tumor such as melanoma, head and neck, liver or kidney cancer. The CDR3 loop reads CASSWGTPRNEQFF. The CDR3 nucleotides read TGTGCCAGCAGCTGGGGGACGCCGAGGAATGAGCAGTTCTTC.